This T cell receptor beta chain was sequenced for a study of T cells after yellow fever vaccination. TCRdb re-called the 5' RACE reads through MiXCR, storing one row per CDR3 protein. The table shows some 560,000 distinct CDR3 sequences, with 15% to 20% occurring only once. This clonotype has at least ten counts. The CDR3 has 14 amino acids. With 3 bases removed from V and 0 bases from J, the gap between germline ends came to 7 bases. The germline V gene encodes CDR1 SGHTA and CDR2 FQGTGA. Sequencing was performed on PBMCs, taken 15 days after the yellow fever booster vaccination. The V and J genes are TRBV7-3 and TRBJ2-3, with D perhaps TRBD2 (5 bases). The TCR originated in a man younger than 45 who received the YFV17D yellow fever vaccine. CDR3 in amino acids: CASSFRTSTDTQYF. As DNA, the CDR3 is TGTGCCAGCAGCTTCAGGACTAGCACAGATACGCAGTATTTT. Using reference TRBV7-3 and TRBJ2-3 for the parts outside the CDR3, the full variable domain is GAGVSQTPSNKVTEKGKYVELRCDPISGHTALYWYRQSLGQGPEFLIYFQGTGAADDSGLPNDRFFAVRPEGSVSTLKIQRTERGDSAVYLCASSFRTSTDTQYFGPGTRLTVL.